The rows below give T cell receptor beta chains drawn from one sample of a study of CD8 T cells in Susac syndrome. TCRdb re-analysed the immunoSEQ multiplex PCR reads in MiXCR, keeping a single row per CDR3 protein. The table lists some 22,000 distinct CDR3 sequences, more than 85% of them singletons. Source material: CD8+ T cells from PBMCs. Every receptor here comes from a human donor in good health. The CDR3 runs from the conserved cysteine through the conserved F or W.

V: TRBV9
CDR3: CASRTGGDTGELFF

V: TRBV7-9
CDR3: CASSLAGSWTGEVLFF

V: TRBV19
CDR3: CASSISLGNSPLHF

V: TRBV7-9
CDR3: CASSLVIGRMNEQYF

V: TRBV29-1
CDR3: CGVEGRGRGASYEQYF

V: TRBV5-6
CDR3: CASSLFRAADTQYF

V: TRBV12-5
CDR3: CASGLVRQKNTGELFF

V: TRBV6-1
CDR3: CASSELAGGPSTDTQYF

V: TRBV7-9
CDR3: CASSYPGLAGEQYF

V: TRBV19
CDR3: CATRTGLDEQYF

V: TRBV12-3/TRBV12-4
CDR3: CASSLFLSTDTQYF

V: TRBV5-4
CDR3: CASSLGQGAGELFF

V: TRBV9
CDR3: CASSPDGNEQFF

V: TRBV7-9
CDR3: CASSLGGQPQHF

V: TRBV29-1
CDR3: CSARDSSGANVLTF

V: TRBV15
CDR3: CATSRDQPGQAHEQYF

V: TRBV7-9
CDR3: CASSLGSTEAFF

V: TRBV7-2
CDR3: CASSFFGLPYEQYF

V: TRBV20-1
CDR3: CSACSSVSTEAFF

V: TRBV6-2/TRBV6-3
CDR3: CASTPVGNQPQHF

V: TRBV11-2
CDR3: CASRDGSRASPLHF

V: TRBV7-9
CDR3: CASSRVQGGEKLFF

V: TRBV12-3/TRBV12-4
CDR3: CASGVAGGPDTQYF

V: TRBV7-7
CDR3: CASSSGAENTIYF

V: TRBV7-9
CDR3: CASSAGAPAYEQYF

V: TRBV20-1
CDR3: CSARTGVYGYTF

V: TRBV28
CDR3: CASSFPGTSGVNEQFF

V: TRBV7-6
CDR3: CASSLLQGNNQPQHF

V: TRBV12-3/TRBV12-4
CDR3: CASSRGDAVTTDTQYF

V: TRBV4-3
CDR3: CASSQDSRGRSYGYTF

V: TRBV4-3
CDR3: CASSPPYTSRPSYEQYF

V: TRBV7-6
CDR3: CASSMGRKTQYF

V: TRBV27
CDR3: CASSLLGAETQYF

V: TRBV7-9
CDR3: CASSSRTGISYNEQFF

V: TRBV6-2/TRBV6-3
CDR3: CASSYPRGGDTEAFF

V: TRBV12-3/TRBV12-4
CDR3: CASSFGRNQPQHF

V: TRBV7-8
CDR3: CASTGGPSYEQYF

V: TRBV6-2/TRBV6-3
CDR3: CASSEGTPYEQYF

V: TRBV9
CDR3: CASSLPADPFNYGYTF

V: TRBV12-3/TRBV12-4
CDR3: CASSFPSQGSYEQYF

V: TRBV9
CDR3: CASSVEGGANTEAFF

V: TRBV2
CDR3: CASQGDSNQPQHF

V: TRBV25-1
CDR3: CASISSYNEQFF

V: TRBV6-2/TRBV6-3
CDR3: CASSYYRGAYEQYF

V: TRBV9
CDR3: CASSEGPGNTEAFF

V: TRBV5-5
CDR3: CASSLSRGENSPLHF

V: TRBV7-2
CDR3: CASSLRGGENQPQHF

V: TRBV7-2
CDR3: CASSPSRVLNSAYEQYF

V: TRBV7-9
CDR3: CASSSDGRGRGSRQETQYF

V: TRBV29-1
CDR3: CSVESFEQFF

V: TRBV12-5
CDR3: CASGLGIVETQYF

V: TRBV29-1
CDR3: CSVEDLGYGHTF

V: TRBV6-2/TRBV6-3
CDR3: CASSRSGGPYEQYF

V: TRBV5-6
CDR3: CASRGGQGTGANVLTF